What follows are 31 T cell receptor beta chains derived from one specimen sequenced in a study of control samples from healthy donors and cancer patients. The assay was immunoSEQ multiplex PCR, and TCRdb's table has in-frame clones only and misses some. This table has 120,000 to 150,000 clones, just under 95% appearing once. The sample was blood. All receptors come from a man aged 30 to 45 in good health.

This chain uses TRBV3-1 (or the pseudogene TRBV3-2) with TRBJ2-3, with D perhaps TRBD1 or TRBD2 (5 bases each). Germline V gives CDR1 LGHDT, CDR2 YNNKEL (reference sequence). This CDR3 is 18 amino acids long. The V end was cut by 4 bases, the J end by 3 bases, with 23 bases between. This CDR3 reads CASSPAPPGPRRTDTQYF. The DNA for the CDR3 is TGTGCCAGCAGCCCGGCTCCACCGGGACCCAGGCGTACAGATACGCAGTATTTT.

V is TRBV10-2 and J is TRBJ2-1; D perhaps matches TRBD2 (5 bases). Trimming left V 8 bases short and J 4 bases short, with 15 bases between. CDR1 and CDR2 (germline): WSHSY, SAAADI. This CDR3 is built from 14 residues. As DNA, the CDR3 is TGCGCCAGCTTGGCGGGTGCCTTATACAATGAGCAGTTCTTC. It yields the protein CASLAGALYNEQFF.

The chain carries TRBV9 and TRBJ2-1, with TRBD2 identical over 9 bases. Germline lookup yields CDR1 SGDLS and CDR2 YYNGEE. This CDR3 is 15 amino acids long. With 0 bases clipped from V and 9 bases from J, the junction kept 7 bases outside the gene matches. In DNA, the CDR3 is TGTGCCAGCAGCGTAGCTAGCGGGAATAATGGTGAGCAGTTCTTC. Protein: CASSVASGNNGEQFF.

The gene calls are TRBV15 and TRBJ2-6; D is unresolved. The CDR3 spans 15 residues. Germline V gene lookup returns CDR1 LNHNV and CDR2 YYDKDF (reference sequence). The V gene lost 5 bases and the J gene lost 2 bases, with 10 bases spanning the gap. The CDR3 DNA sequence: TGTGCCACCAGCCAGGCTAAAACTGGGGCCAACGTCCTGACTTTC. Protein: CATSQAKTGANVLTF. Drawing the rest from reference TRBV15 and TRBJ2-6, the complete variable domain is DAMVIQNPRYQVTQFGKPVTLSCSQTLNHNVMYWYQQKSSQAPKLLFHYYDKDFNNEADTPDNFQSRRPNTSFCFLDIRSPGLGDTAMYLCATSQAKTGANVLTFGAGSRLTVL.

The chain uses TRBV7-9 and TRBJ2-2; D call uncertain. The CDR3 runs 15 residues. Germline-derived CDR1 and CDR2 are SEHNR and FQNEAQ (reference sequence). Trimming pared 5 bases from V and 2 bases from J, leaving 12 bases between. The CDR3 DNA sequence: TGTGCCAGCAGCGAGCGCCTTATAAACACCGGGGAGCTGTTTTTT. Its translation is CASSERLINTGELFF. The complete variable domain, with remaining parts taken from reference TRBV7-9 and TRBJ2-2, reads DTGVSQNPRHKITKRGQNVTFRCDPISEHNRLYWYRQTLGQGPEFLTYFQNEAQLEKSRLLSDRFSAERPKGSFSTLEIQRTEQGDSAMYLCASSERLINTGELFFGEGSRLTVL.

The chain carries TRBV7-8 and TRBJ2-1; 8 nucleotides line up with TRBD2. Trimming removed 0 bases from V and 7 bases from J; junction bases left unmatched: 20. The CDR3 runs to 20 residues. Germline V lookup: CDR1 SGHVS, CDR2 FQNEAQ. The CDR3 nucleotides read TGTGCCAGCAGCTTAGCGCGGGGGGCCAAGCCCCGTTCCGCGGGTAATGAGCAGTTCTTC. This codes for CASSLARGAKPRSAGNEQFF.

The chain joins TRBV5-6 to TRBJ2-7; either TRBD1 or TRBD2 may supply D (5 bases each). V lost 3 bases and J lost 4, with 11 bases in between. Looked up from germline, CDR1 is SGHDT and CDR2 is YYEEEE. This CDR3 spans 13 amino acids. The CDR3 nucleotides are TGTGCCAGCAGCTCCGGGTGGGGGTACGAGCAGTACTTC. This encodes CASSSGWGYEQYF.

The chain joins TRBV30 to TRBJ2-7, with D maybe TRBD2 (5 bases). The germline V and J ends were trimmed by 0 bases and 2 bases, with 11 bases remaining between them. From germline, CDR1 is GTSNPN and CDR2 SVGIG (reference sequence). This CDR3 contains 14 residues. The CDR3 region has the DNA TGTGCCTGGAGTGTACTCGGGAAACCCTACGAGCAGTACTTC. Translation gives CAWSVLGKPYEQYF.

This chain connects TRBV6-2 or TRBV6-3 to TRBJ1-2, with unresolved D. The ends were cut back, 2 bases at V and 5 bases at J, with 15 bases in the middle. The CDR3 is 15 amino acids. Germline CDR1 and CDR2: MNHEY and SVGEGT. The chain's CDR3 is CASSYAGSLLYGYTF. DNA for the CDR3: TGTGCCAGCAGTTACGCAGGCAGCTTGTTGTATGGCTACACCTTC.

The rearrangement uses TRBV7-8 and TRBJ2-7; TRBD2 matches at 14 bases. Germline V gene lookup returns CDR1 SGHVS and CDR2 FQNEAQ. This CDR3 spans 17 amino acids. V was pared by 5 bases and J by 2 bases, with 8 bases of the junction left unmatched. The CDR3 region has the DNA TGTGCCAGCAGCCGGACTAGCGGGAGGACTAATGCCTACGAGCAGTACTTC. Amino acids: CASSRTSGRTNAYEQYF.

This chain links TRBV15 with TRBJ1-1; 7 positions match TRBD1. Germline CDR1 is LNHNV and CDR2 is YYDKDF (reference sequence). This CDR3 region has 15 residues. V dropped 2 bases and J dropped 1; count of bases not matched to a gene: 4. As DNA, the CDR3 is TGTGCCACCAGCAGACGACAGGGAAAGAACACTGAAGCTTTCTTT. Residues: CATSRRQGKNTEAFF.

In its sample, this clone was seen a few times. V is TRBV7-2 and J is TRBJ1-2, with 7 bases fitting TRBD1. From germline, CDR1 is SGHTA and CDR2 FQGNSA. V shed 4 bases, J shed 5 bases, and the junction held 7 bases outside the gene matches. The CDR3 consists of 14 residues. CDR3 coding DNA: TGTGCCAGCAGCTCCCCGACAGGGCGTTATGGCTACACCTTC. Protein product: CASSSPTGRYGYTF.

V and J are TRBV6-5 and TRBJ1-2, with 7 bases lining up with TRBD1. With V trimmed by 7 bases and J by 4 bases, 12 bases remained unmatched. The V gene's germline CDR1 is MNHEY and CDR2 SVGAGI. This CDR3 comprises 15 residues. The CDR3 loop is CASTYQGGLGYGYTF. CDR3 DNA: TGTGCCAGCACCTACCAAGGGGGCTTGGGCTATGGCTACACCTTC.

The J gene is TRBJ2-3, the V gene TRBV27; tentative D call: TRBD1 (5 bases). The CDR3 loop spans 14 amino acids. V dropped 3 bases and J dropped 2 bases, with 9 bases sitting between them. Germline loops: CDR1 MNHEY, CDR2 SMNVEV (reference sequence). The CDR3 region is CASSFSTVTDTQYF. The CDR3 coding sequence is TGTGCCAGCAGTTTTTCGACAGTCACAGATACGCAGTATTTT.

This clone was detected a few times. J is TRBJ2-7 and V is TRBV7-9; a weak D match, TRBD1 (5 bases). Germline CDR1 is SEHNR and CDR2 is FQNEAQ (reference sequence). The CDR3 loop spans 13 amino acids. The V and J ends lost 8 bases and 2 bases respectively, with 13 bases between them. As DNA, the CDR3 is TGTGCCAGCTCTCGGGCAGGGACCTACGAGCAGTACTTC. This codes for CASSRAGTYEQYF. Full variable domain (rest looked up from reference TRBV7-9 and TRBJ2-7): DTGVSQNPRHKITKRGQNVTFRCDPISEHNRLYWYRQTLGQGPEFLTYFQNEAQLEKSRLLSDRFSAERPKGSFSTLEIQRTEQGDSAMYLCASSRAGTYEQYFGPGTRLTVT.

The V call is TRBV28, the J call TRBJ2-7; D may be TRBD2 (6 bases). Trimming shortened V by 6 bases and J by 3 bases, and 9 bases separated the two germline ends. The CDR3 length is 12 residues. Germline CDR1 is MDHEN and CDR2 is SYDVKM. CDR3 bases: TGTGCCAGCAGGCCGGGGGTCTACGAGCAGTACTTC. Residues: CASRPGVYEQYF.

The chain links TRBV4-3 to TRBJ1-1; no clear D gene. Germline CDR1 LGHNA, CDR2 YSLEER. The CDR3 is 14 residues long. Trimming removed 1 base from V and 5 bases from J, with 11 bases in between. CDR3 coding DNA: TGCGCCAGCAGCCAAGGAGGGCTGCGGACTGAAGCTTTCTTT. It codes for CASSQGGLRTEAFF.

The rearrangement joins TRBV11-2 to TRBJ1-3; D remains ambiguous. Trimming took 5 bases from V and 0 from J, leaving 8 bases between them. CDR3 length: 14 amino acids. Germline values: CDR1 SGHAT, CDR2 FQNNGV. The CDR3: CASSPSSSGNTIYF. The DNA for the CDR3 is TGTGCCAGCAGCCCAAGCAGCTCTGGAAACACCATATATTTT.

The V gene is TRBV28, the J gene TRBJ2-7; 7 positions agree with TRBD2. The V and J ends lost 5 bases and 6 bases, in that order; junction bases with no gene match: 25. In germline, CDR1 is MDHEN, CDR2 SYDVKM. The CDR3 is 19 amino acids. The CDR3 sequence: CASSPLFRGSVVALSEQYF. The CDR3 coding sequence is TGTGCCAGCAGTCCTCTTTTTCGCGGGAGTGTTGTTGCGCTCTCCGAGCAGTACTTC.

This clone is a singleton in its sample. The V and J genes are TRBV11-2 and TRBJ1-4; the match to TRBD1 covers 7 bases. The CDR3 loop spans 15 amino acids. The V gene end was trimmed by 2 bases and the J gene end by 2 bases; junction bases not matched to a gene: 2. Per the germline V gene, CDR1 is SGHAT and CDR2 is FQNNGV. For the CDR3, the DNA is TGTGCCAGCAGCTTATCAGGGGGGACTAATGAAAAACTGTTTTTT. Translation: CASSLSGGTNEKLFF.

J is TRBJ2-3 and V is TRBV30, with 8 bases matching TRBD2. Germline V gene sequence: CDR1 GTSNPN, CDR2 SVGIG (reference sequence). The CDR3 sequence is 13 residues long. V trimming: 7 bases; J trimming: 6 bases; junction bases outside the gene matches: 9. In nucleotides, the CDR3 is TGTGCCTCTTCAAGCGGGAGTGCGGATACGCAGTATTTT. Protein sequence: CASSSGSADTQYF.

This sequence joins TRBV14 and TRBJ2-3; a possible D gene is TRBD2 (6 bases). Germline assignment: CDR1 SGHDN and CDR2 FVKESK. The V end was cut by 3 bases, the J end by 4 bases, with 17 bases between. This CDR3 has 16 amino acids. Here the CDR3 reads CASSHTVGRLADTQYF. As DNA, the CDR3 is TGTGCCAGCAGCCACACAGTAGGGAGGCTCGCAGATACGCAGTATTTT.

The chain combines TRBV6-1 with TRBJ2-1, with 12 positions matching TRBD2. The CDR3 is made up of 16 amino acids. The germline CDR1 and CDR2 sequences are MNHNS and SASEGT. V dropped 2 bases and J dropped 7; count of bases not matched to a gene: 6. Here the CDR3 reads CASSESPGTSGNEQFF. CDR3 DNA sequence: TGTGCCAGCAGTGAATCCCCCGGGACTAGCGGGAATGAGCAGTTCTTC.

This rearrangement joins TRBV10-3 to TRBJ1-4; a possible D gene is TRBD1 (5 bases). Looked up from germline, CDR1 is ENHRY and CDR2 is SYGVKD. CDR3 length equals 13 residues. V shed 2 bases and J shed 6 bases, with 7 bases lying between them. CDR3 sequence (DNA): TGTGCCATCAGTGAGAGGGGCCATGAAAAACTGTTTTTT. Residues: CAISERGHEKLFF.

The chain combines TRBV27 with TRBJ2-7; maybe TRBD2 (7 bases). From germline, CDR1 is MNHEY and CDR2 SMNVEV (reference sequence). The CDR3 covers 15 residues. Trimming removed 3 bases at V and 1 base at J, with 13 bases between. In DNA form, the CDR3 reads TGTGCCAGCAGTTTGGGGGGGGCTTTGTCCTACGAGCAGTACTTC. It encodes CASSLGGALSYEQYF.

The chain couples TRBV2 to TRBJ2-5; weak D call: TRBD2 (5 bases). CDR3 length equals 15 residues. V lost 3 bases and J 1 base, leaving 12 bases between the germline ends. Germline values: CDR1 SNHLY, CDR2 FYNNEI. CDR3 in amino acids: CASSDVRAAQETQYF. CDR3 bases: TGTGCCAGCAGTGACGTTCGAGCGGCCCAAGAGACCCAGTACTTC.

This chain uses TRBV6-5 with TRBJ1-1; tentative D call: TRBD1 (5 bases). CDR1 and CDR2 (germline): MNHEY, SVGAGI. The CDR3 runs 14 residues. The V end lost 2 bases, the J end lost 3 bases, and 10 bases lay between the germline ends. CDR3 amino acids: CASSYGGGDTEAFF. The CDR3, as DNA: TGTGCCAGCAGTTACGGGGGAGGGGACACTGAAGCTTTCTTT.

The J gene is TRBJ1-1, the V gene TRBV7-9; 10 bases align to TRBD1. Germline assignment: CDR1 SEHNR and CDR2 FQNEAQ (reference sequence). The CDR3 covers 15 residues. Losses at the gene ends were 3 bases for V and 1 base for J; bases not matched to a gene: 2. CDR3: CASSFRDRGNTEAFF. CDR3 nucleotides: TGTGCCAGCAGCTTCCGGGACAGGGGGAACACTGAAGCTTTCTTT.

The V call is TRBV25-1, the J call TRBJ2-1, with D unresolved. Germline CDR1 and CDR2: MGHDK and SYGVNS. V shed 6 bases and J shed 6 bases, with 15 bases lying between them. This CDR3 region has 14 residues. The CDR3 region is CASSRGSQVNEQFF. The DNA of the CDR3 is TGTGCCAGCAGCAGAGGAAGCCAGGTCAATGAGCAGTTCTTC.

J is TRBJ1-2 and V is TRBV10-3; no clear D gene. The CDR3 runs 11 residues. CDR1 is ENHRY, CDR2 SYGVKD, per germline. V lost 7 bases and J 8 bases, leaving 11 bases between the germline ends. DNA of the CDR3: TGTGCCATCATGGGATCCATAGGCTACACCTTC. Protein: CAIMGSIGYTF.

The rearrangement uses TRBV29-1 and TRBJ2-7, with TRBD1 matching 9 bases. Germline V CDR1 and CDR2: SQVTM, ANQGSEA. This CDR3 has 13 residues. The V gene end was trimmed by 6 bases and the J gene end by 3 bases; junction bases not matched to a gene: 6. The CDR3 loop reads CSVAGQGRYEQYF. CDR3 DNA sequence: TGCAGCGTCGCTGGACAGGGGCGCTACGAGCAGTACTTC.